Listed here are 29 T cell receptor beta chains from one sample, sequenced in a study of blood T cell repertoires in COVID-19. TCRdb's table, derived via immunoSEQ multiplex PCR, lists solely in-frame clones and lacks some. This sample has 280,000 or so clones, with 80% to 90% found just once. Sample: PBMCs or T cells enriched from blood (not recorded which). The receptor set was obtained from a young man who had recovered from COVID-19.

A few counts support this clone. The chain employs TRBV4-3 and TRBJ1-4, with TRBD1 identical over 9 bases. Unmatched junction bases numbered 4, after V lost 0 bases and J lost 5 bases. The germline CDR1 and CDR2 sequences are LGHNA and YSLEER. The CDR3 runs 16 residues. The CDR3 DNA reads TGCGCCAGCAGCCAAGACCCGACAGGGGGGAATGAAAAACTGTTTTTT. Protein: CASSQDPTGGNEKLFF.

The chain joins TRBV9 to TRBJ1-2; TRBD1 matches at 12 bases. The junction had 3 bases not matched to a gene; V was cut back by 4 bases and J by 5 bases. CDR3 length equals 14 residues. The germline gives CDR1 SGDLS, CDR2 YYNGEE. Written as DNA, the CDR3 is TGTGCCAGCAGCAAGGGACAGGGGGCGTATGGCTACACCTTC. Translation gives CASSKGQGAYGYTF.

This sequence joins TRBV11-2 and TRBJ2-1; D perhaps matches TRBD1 (6 bases). Germline V gene data show CDR1 as SGHAT and CDR2 as FQNNGV. Trimming pared 2 bases from V and 2 bases from J, leaving 22 bases between. The CDR3 is made up of 19 amino acids. CDR3 in DNA: TGTGCCAGCAGCTTATTACCGGTTTTCGCACAGGGCGCCTACAATGAGCAGTTCTTC. Its translation: CASSLLPVFAQGAYNEQFF.

This clone has a single count. This chain links TRBV2 with TRBJ1-4; D perhaps matches TRBD1 (6 bases). The V and J ends lost 4 bases and 7 bases respectively, with 16 bases between them. This CDR3 has 15 amino acids. Germline CDR1 and CDR2: SNHLY and FYNNEI. The DNA of the CDR3 is TGTGCCAGCAGTGCAGAAACAGGGATGAGTGAAAAACTGTTTTTT. Residues: CASSAETGMSEKLFF.

This clone was observed a handful of times. The genes are TRBV5-1 and TRBJ2-2; 9 bases align to TRBD2. This CDR3 has 16 amino acids. Per germline, CDR1 SGHRS and CDR2 YFSETQ. V was pared by 3 bases and J by 4 bases, with 7 bases of the junction left unmatched. The CDR3 coding sequence is TGCGCCAGCAGCTCCGAAGCGGGGGGAAGCACCGGGGAGCTGTTTTTT. Protein product: CASSSEAGGSTGELFF. The variable domain in full, completed from reference TRBV5-1 and TRBJ2-2, reads KAGVTQTPRYLIKTRGQQVTLSCSPISGHRSVSWYQQTPGQGLQFLFEYFSETQRNKGNFPGRFSGRQFSNSRSEMNVSTLELGDSALYLCASSSEAGGSTGELFFGEGSRLTVL.

The rearrangement links TRBV13 to TRBJ2-3; 12 positions agree with TRBD2. V lost 3 bases and J lost 2; bases outside the gene matches: 18. Per the germline V gene, CDR1 is PRHDT and CDR2 is FYEKMQ (reference sequence). This CDR3 spans 21 amino acids. Written as DNA, the CDR3 is TGTGCCAGCAGCTTCCTCTCGAGGCTAGCGGGGGGGCCGGGGAACACAGATACGCAGTATTTT. Its translation is CASSFLSRLAGGPGNTDTQYF.

V gene TRBV6-5 combines with J gene TRBJ2-5, with TRBD1 identical over 8 bases. There are 13 residues in the CDR3. V shed 4 bases, J shed 4 bases, and the junction held 2 bases outside the gene matches. Per germline, CDR1 MNHEY and CDR2 SVGAGI. The CDR3, as DNA: TGTGCCAGCAGTTCAGACAGGGGAGAGACCCAGTACTTC. Protein product: CASSSDRGETQYF.

The chain is built from TRBV5-1 and TRBJ2-7; the match to TRBD2 covers 7 bases. Losses at the gene ends were 0 bases for V and 7 bases for J; bases not matched to a gene: 7. CDR3 length: 14 residues. Germline-derived CDR1 and CDR2 are SGHRS and YFSETQ. This CDR3 reads CASSLVPGGREQYF. In DNA, the CDR3 is TGCGCCAGCAGCTTGGTACCGGGAGGTAGGGAGCAGTACTTC.

The chain couples TRBV6-5 to TRBJ2-7; TRBD1 is a possible D gene (6 bases). CDR1 MNHEY and CDR2 SVGAGI come from the germline V gene. The CDR3 runs to 12 residues. The V gene lost 5 bases and the J gene lost 4 bases, with 9 bases spanning the gap. The CDR3 nucleotides are TGTGCCAGCAGTCTGGACAGATACGAGCAGTACTTC. As protein: CASSLDRYEQYF.

CDR3 in DNA: TGTGCCTGGAGTCCAACCGGACTAGCGGGGGGGAGTGAGCAGTTCTTC. Amino acid sequence: CAWSPTGLAGGSEQFF. This rearrangement joins TRBV30 to TRBJ2-1; 15 bases map to TRBD2. J lost 9 bases, V lost 2 bases, and 8 bases had no gene match. The CDR3 is made up of 16 amino acids. Germline CDR1 is GTSNPN and CDR2 is SVGIG (reference sequence).

The chain uses TRBV18 and TRBJ1-5; 8 positions match TRBD1. With V trimmed by 8 bases and J by 3 bases, 3 bases remained unmatched. Germline lookup yields CDR1 KGHSH and CDR2 LQKENI. The CDR3 consists of 13 residues. CDR3 sequence: CASRQGNNQPQHF. For the CDR3, the DNA is TGTGCCAGCAGACAGGGGAACAATCAGCCCCAGCATTTT.

To note about this clone: Other DNA sequences in this specimen translate into the identical CDR3. The chain is built from TRBV3-1 (or the pseudogene TRBV3-2) and TRBJ1-3, with D uncertain. The germline gives CDR1 LGHDT, CDR2 YNNKEL (reference sequence). V was cut by 1 base and J by 0 bases, with 7 bases left in between. The CDR3 covers 15 residues. The CDR3 is CASSQGTRSGNTIYF. The CDR3 DNA follows: TGTGCCAGCAGCCAAGGTACGCGCTCTGGAAACACCATATATTTT.

The chain recombines TRBV19 with TRBJ1-1; tentative D call: TRBD1 (5 bases). The CDR3 has 14 residues. Trimming stripped 7 bases from V and 1 base from J, with 13 bases between. Germline V gives CDR1 LNHDA, CDR2 SQIVND (reference sequence). The CDR3 bases are TGTGCCAGTACCGTCGGGGGTCAGAACACTGAAGCTTTCTTT. Protein sequence: CASTVGGQNTEAFF.

The genes are TRBV3-1 (or the pseudogene TRBV3-2) and TRBJ1-1; 8 bases agree with TRBD1. Trimming cost V 6 bases and J 14 bases; bases outside gene matches: 8. The CDR3 runs to 11 residues. Germline V gene data show CDR1 as LGHDT and CDR2 as YNNKEL (reference sequence). CDR3 sequence: CASSKLDRVFF. The CDR3 nucleotides are TGTGCCAGCAGTAAATTGGACAGGGTATTCTTT.

This rearrangement joins TRBV29-1 to TRBJ2-3; 10 nucleotides agree with TRBD1. V trimming: 7 bases; J trimming: 7 bases; junction bases outside the gene matches: 11. Looked up from germline, CDR1 is SQVTM and CDR2 is ANQGSEA. This CDR3 spans 14 amino acids. Here the CDR3 DNA reads TGCAGCGCCGAGGGACAGGGGCTTGCATATACGCAGTATTTT. Protein: CSAEGQGLAYTQYF.

This chain connects TRBV3-1 (or the pseudogene TRBV3-2) to TRBJ1-2; 11 bases map to TRBD1. The CDR3 sequence is 15 residues long. CDR1 LGHDT and CDR2 YNNKEL come from the germline V gene (reference sequence). V trimming: 4 bases; J trimming: 3 bases; junction bases outside the gene matches: 4. The CDR3 DNA reads TGTGCCAGCAGCCCCCGGACAGGGGGCGACTATGGCTACACCTTC. Amino acid sequence: CASSPRTGGDYGYTF.

This clone has a handful of counts. The gene calls are TRBV6-6 and TRBJ1-5; perhaps TRBD1 as D (6 bases). Looked up from germline, CDR1 is MNHNY and CDR2 is SVGAGI (reference sequence). Trimming took off 5 bases at V and 0 bases at J, with 8 bases between the two ends. This CDR3 comprises 14 residues. Written as DNA, the CDR3 is TGTGCCAGCAGTGGACAGCATAGCAATCAGCCCCAGCATTTT. Translating it yields CASSGQHSNQPQHF.

J is TRBJ1-5 and V is TRBV30, with TRBD1 matching 9 bases. Losses at the gene ends were 0 bases for V and 3 bases for J; bases not matched to a gene: 9. Germline V lookup: CDR1 GTSNPN, CDR2 SVGIG (reference sequence). This CDR3 is 17 amino acids long. Here the CDR3 reads CAWSVPGTGLINQPQHF. The CDR3 nucleotides are TGTGCCTGGAGTGTACCCGGGACAGGGCTGATCAATCAGCCCCAGCATTTT.

This chain joins TRBV18 and TRBJ2-7, with 12 bases that match TRBD2. Germline V gene data show CDR1 as KGHSH and CDR2 as LQKENI. This CDR3 has 17 residues. V was pared by 0 bases and J by 5 bases, with 8 bases of the junction left unmatched. CDR3 in DNA: TGTGCCAGCTCACCACCCTCTAGACTAGCGGGGGTACACGAGCAGTACTTC. As protein: CASSPPSRLAGVHEQYF.

CDR3 region: CASSQGDRGFYGYTF. For the CDR3, the DNA is TGCGCCAGCAGCCAAGGGGACAGGGGATTCTATGGCTACACCTTC. The V and J genes are TRBV4-1 and TRBJ1-2; TRBD1 matches at 10 bases. Unmatched junction bases numbered 3, after V lost 1 base and J lost 4 bases. Germline loops: CDR1 MGHRA, CDR2 YSYEKL. The CDR3 has 15 amino acids.

The chain employs TRBV5-5 and TRBJ1-4; 8 bases are a match to TRBD1. V trimming: 0 bases; J trimming: 5 bases; junction bases outside the gene matches: 3. CDR3 length equals 15 residues. Per the germline V gene, CDR1 is SGHKS and CDR2 is YYEKEE (reference sequence). The CDR3 protein is CASSLAGQENEKLFF. The DNA of the CDR3 is TGTGCCAGCAGCTTGGCGGGACAGGAAAATGAAAAACTGTTTTTT.

The V call is TRBV12-3 or TRBV12-4, the J call TRBJ1-1; no clear D. This CDR3 has 13 residues. Trimming removed 6 bases at V and 0 bases at J, with 8 bases between. CDR3 residues: CASRAQLNTEAFF. The CDR3 coding sequence is TGTGCCAGCAGGGCACAGCTGAACACTGAAGCTTTCTTT.

CDR3 loop: CATSGDGTRGYNEQFF. CDR3 bases: TGTGCCACCAGTGGTGACGGGACTAGGGGTTACAATGAGCAGTTCTTC. V usage is TRBV24-1 and J usage is TRBJ2-1; TRBD2 aligns across 8 bases. Germline loops: CDR1 KGHDR, CDR2 SFDVKD. The CDR3 is made up of 16 amino acids. V lost 5 bases to trimming and J lost 4 bases; unmatched junction nucleotides: 9.

The rearrangement uses TRBV9 and TRBJ2-1; TRBD1 agrees at 7 bases. The CDR3 is made up of 14 amino acids. The V gene end was trimmed by 4 bases and the J gene end by 5 bases; junction bases not matched to a gene: 6. Germline lookup yields CDR1 SGDLS and CDR2 YYNGEE. The CDR3, as DNA: TGTGCCAGCAGCTGGGGGACAGACAACAATGAGCAGTTCTTC. Protein product: CASSWGTDNNEQFF.

This clone appeared a few times. The CDR3 is CASSSPQHGAWGSPLHF. DNA for the CDR3: TGTGCCAGCAGCTCCCCCCAGCATGGGGCCTGGGGTTCACCCCTCCACTTT. This chain connects TRBV11-2 to TRBJ1-6; D might be TRBD1 (5 bases). This CDR3 is built from 17 residues. CDR1 and CDR2 (germline): SGHAT, FQNNGV. The ends were cut back, 4 bases at V and 9 bases at J, with 22 bases in the middle.

This clone was detected only once. The chain carries TRBV10-3 and TRBJ1-1; D may be TRBD1 (5 bases). Germline-derived CDR1 and CDR2 are ENHRY and SYGVKD. The CDR3 totals 14 residues. The V end lost 2 bases, the J end lost 0 bases, and 7 bases lay between the germline ends. The DNA of the CDR3 is TGTGCCATCAGTGAGCCGACAGTGAACACTGAAGCTTTCTTT. Translation: CAISEPTVNTEAFF.

The V and J genes are TRBV19 and TRBJ2-1, with 7 bases lining up with TRBD1. Germline loops: CDR1 LNHDA, CDR2 SQIVND (reference sequence). V lost 6 bases, J lost 4 bases, and 6 bases stayed unmatched. The CDR3 spans 14 residues. The CDR3 nucleotides read TGTGCCAGTAGGCCGGGACAGTCTTACAATGAGCAGTTCTTC. It is translated as CASRPGQSYNEQFF.

V and J are TRBV7-2 and TRBJ1-5, with 11 positions matching TRBD1. Unmatched junction bases numbered 5, after V lost 4 bases and J lost 6 bases. CDR3 length: 15 residues. Looked up from germline, CDR1 is SGHTA and CDR2 is FQGNSA. The CDR3 is CASSYGTGGRQPQHF. As DNA, the CDR3 is TGTGCCAGCAGCTACGGGACAGGGGGTCGTCAGCCCCAGCATTTT.

This sequence joins TRBV9 and TRBJ2-3; D is unclear. Trimming pared 0 bases from V and 0 bases from J, leaving 8 bases between. CDR1 is SGDLS, CDR2 YYNGEE, per germline. The CDR3 spans 15 residues. The CDR3 reads CASSVGSQSTDTQYF. The DNA for the CDR3 is TGTGCCAGCAGCGTAGGGTCGCAGAGCACAGATACGCAGTATTTT.